The rows below give T cell receptor beta chains drawn from one sample of a study of T-cell reconstitution after alpha-beta-depleted transplantation in children. TCRdb called the PCR reads again in MiXCR, with one record for every CDR3 protein. The sample includes fewer than 550,000 distinct CDR3 sequences, 15% to 20% of them seen just once. Material: PBMCs, mostly from graft donor cells, obtained 360 days after TCRalphabeta/CD19-depleted stem cell transplant. The receptors shown here come from a boy under two years old who had a stem cell transplant for Wiskott-Aldrich syndrome, so the T cells may come from the graft donor. Both conserved end residues are part of each CDR3.

j_call	v_call	cdr3_aa
TRBJ2-1	TRBV12-3/TRBV12-4	CASSPSPGGRGFF
TRBJ1-1	TRBV7-8	CASSWDRGTEAFF
TRBJ2-2	TRBV6-6	CASSYNTGELFF
TRBJ1-2	TRBV5-5	CASSLAPKQSGYTF
TRBJ2-5	TRBV20-1	CSARDLDRAQETQYF
TRBJ2-1	TRBV10-3	CATAQTTPGGEQFF
TRBJ2-1	TRBV20-1	CSAATGVPYEQFF
TRBJ2-7	TRBV7-9	CASSLDGGPWDEQYF
TRBJ2-7	TRBV29-1	CSVVGGSGAYEQYF
TRBJ2-5	TRBV28	CASSLRVSNKETQYF
TRBJ2-6	TRBV7-9	CASSLDSFSGANVLTF
TRBJ2-3	TRBV27	CASSLYGPGGTDTQYF
TRBJ1-5	TRBV12-3/TRBV12-4	CASRQGAQPQHF
TRBJ2-1	TRBV12-3/TRBV12-4	CASSLGLEYPYNEQFF
TRBJ2-5	TRBV6-5	CASSYVFGQSRGKTQYF
TRBJ2-5	TRBV6-5	CASSYGGRRETQYF
TRBJ2-3	TRBV25-1	CASSEGVSPLTDTQYF
TRBJ2-7	TRBV7-9	CASSISGTLYEQYF
TRBJ2-5	TRBV13	CASSLWTGRYQETQYF